The 17 T cell receptor beta chains below come from one sample, sequenced in a study of blood T cell repertoires in COVID-19. Profiled with immunoSEQ multiplex PCR; TCRdb holds only in-frame clones, not every one. The table shows a few hundred thousand clones, with around nine tenths occurring only once. The sequencing input was peripheral blood. The receptors derive from a woman aged 55 to 70 with COVID-19, enrolled during active disease.

The chain links TRBV5-5 to TRBJ1-2; 12 bases map to TRBD1. The CDR3 contains 16 residues. J lost 0 bases, V lost 3 bases, and 3 bases had no gene match. CDR1 SGHKS and CDR2 YYEKEE come from the germline V gene (reference sequence). In nucleotides, the CDR3 is TGTGCCAGCAGCTCGGGACAGGGGGCTCCTAACTATGGCTACACCTTC. Protein: CASSSGQGAPNYGYTF.

This sequence joins TRBV7-2 and TRBJ1-2, with unresolved D. Trimming took 5 bases from V and 1 from J, leaving 14 bases between them. In germline, CDR1 is SGHTA, CDR2 FQGNSA. There are 15 residues in the CDR3. The CDR3 is CASSPRGPHNYGYTF. CDR3 coding DNA: TGTGCCAGCAGCCCTCGTGGGCCCCATAACTATGGCTACACCTTC. The full variable domain, in which reference TRBV7-2 and TRBJ1-2 provide the parts outside the CDR3, is GAGVSQSPSNKVTEKGKDVELRCDPISGHTALYWYRQSLGQGLEFLIYFQGNSAPDKSGLPSDRFSAERTGGSVSTLTIQRTQQEDSAVYLCASSPRGPHNYGYTFGSGTRLTVV.

V gene TRBV9 combines with J gene TRBJ2-7; D might be TRBD2 (7 bases). V dropped 4 bases and J dropped 4 bases, with 21 bases sitting between them. Germline-derived CDR1 and CDR2 are SGDLS and YYNGEE. The CDR3 totals 16 residues. The CDR3, as DNA: TGTGCCAGCAGCCCCGGGGGAGGGACACCTCAATACGAGCAGTACTTC. Translation: CASSPGGGTPQYEQYF.

The gene calls are TRBV12-5 and TRBJ1-1, with 7 bases aligning to TRBD1. Germline lookup yields CDR1 LGHNT and CDR2 FRNRAP. The V gene end was trimmed by 2 bases and the J gene end by 6 bases; junction bases not matched to a gene: 9. CDR3 length: 15 residues. The CDR3 region is CASGLPRQGEAEAFF. The DNA of the CDR3 is TGTGCTAGTGGTTTGCCTCGACAGGGTGAGGCTGAAGCTTTCTTT.

The chain has TRBV27 and TRBJ1-1; unclear D gene. V lost 10 bases, J lost 6 bases, and 18 bases lay in between. Per the germline V gene, CDR1 is MNHEY and CDR2 is SMNVEV (reference sequence). The length of the CDR3 is 13 residues. CDR3 DNA: TGTGCCACCCTATTAAACCGCCACTCTGAAGCTTTCTTT. This codes for CATLLNRHSEAFF.

V usage is TRBV7-8 and J usage is TRBJ1-6; 9 bases are shared with TRBD1. The V and J ends lost 2 bases and 7 bases, in that order; junction bases with no gene match: 6. Germline assignment: CDR1 SGHVS and CDR2 FQNEAQ. This CDR3 spans 16 amino acids. CDR3 protein: CASSLRRTGDNSPLHF. The CDR3 DNA is TGTGCCAGCAGCTTAAGGAGGACAGGGGACAATTCACCCCTCCACTTT.

V usage is TRBV11-3 and J usage is TRBJ1-3, with 7 bases identical to TRBD1. Germline CDR1 is SGHNT and CDR2 is YENEEA. V trimming: 3 bases; J trimming: 0 bases; junction bases outside the gene matches: 5. CDR3 length: 16 amino acids. CDR3 protein: CASSLAGGNSGNTIYF. The CDR3 bases are TGTGCCAGCAGCTTGGCAGGGGGTAACTCTGGAAACACCATATATTTT.

In its sample, this clone was seen once. V is TRBV7-6 and J is TRBJ2-3, with 7 positions matching TRBD1. Germline CDR1 SGHVS, CDR2 FNYEAQ. This CDR3 contains 16 residues. V trimming: 2 bases; J trimming: 0 bases; junction bases outside the gene matches: 5. The CDR3: CASSLTPGQSTDTQYF. CDR3 DNA: TGTGCCAGCAGCTTAACACCGGGACAGAGCACAGATACGCAGTATTTT.

In its sample, this clone was seen once. The chain has TRBV2 and TRBJ2-7; possibly TRBD1 for D (5 bases). This CDR3 region has 14 residues. Germline loops: CDR1 SNHLY, CDR2 FYNNEI. Deletions cut 5 bases from V and 3 bases from J, with 14 bases between. The CDR3 DNA reads as TGTGCCAGCAGTAGGCAGGGCCTTCTCTACGAGCAGTACTTC. It specifies CASSRQGLLYEQYF.

As for this clone: In the same sample, other DNA sequences code for this CDR3. This chain joins TRBV3-1 (or the pseudogene TRBV3-2) and TRBJ2-3, with D possibly matching TRBD2 (6 bases). The CDR3 has 13 residues. Germline loops: CDR1 LGHDT, CDR2 YNNKEL (reference sequence). V lost 3 bases to trimming and J lost 3 bases, with 7 bases between them. Here the CDR3 reads CASSQGGTDTQYF. CDR3 bases: TGTGCCAGCAGCCAGGGGGGAACAGATACGCAGTATTTT.

This rearrangement joins TRBV5-1 to TRBJ2-7; D not resolved. V was shortened by 0 bases and J by 2 bases, with 6 bases between the two germline ends. The CDR3 extends over 13 amino acids. In germline, CDR1 is SGHRS, CDR2 YFSETQ. This chain's CDR3 is CASSLEETYEQYF. The CDR3 DNA reads TGCGCCAGCAGCTTGGAAGAGACCTACGAGCAGTACTTC.

The chain recombines TRBV7-3 with TRBJ2-5; 7 bases map to TRBD2. CDR1 is SGHTA, CDR2 FQGTGA, per germline. With 3 bases clipped from V and 7 bases from J, the junction kept 5 bases outside the gene matches. This CDR3 contains 13 residues. CDR3 nucleotides: TGTGCCAGCAGCTTTGCGGGGGAGGGGACCCAGTACTTC. It is translated as CASSFAGEGTQYF.

The chain has TRBV20-1 and TRBJ1-3, with TRBD1 as a possible D gene (5 bases). Germline V gene sequence: CDR1 DFQATT, CDR2 SNEGSKA (reference sequence). The CDR3 loop spans 16 amino acids. V was shortened by 4 bases and J by 4 bases, with 20 bases between the two germline ends. CDR3 sequence (DNA): TGCAGTGCTACTGACAGTCCCCCTCTGCTCGGAAACACCATATATTTT. This codes for CSATDSPPLLGNTIYF.

This chain joins TRBV7-8 and TRBJ2-3; D remains ambiguous. Germline CDR1 SGHVS, CDR2 FQNEAQ. V shed 5 bases and J shed 0 bases, with 12 bases lying between them. The CDR3 length is 15 residues. The DNA of the CDR3 is TGTGCCAGCAGCATTCTAGGAATTAGCACAGATACGCAGTATTTT. Residues: CASSILGISTDTQYF.

The chain carries TRBV6-1 and TRBJ2-2; the match to TRBD1 covers 11 bases. CDR1 is MNHNS and CDR2 is SASEGT in the germline V gene. V lost 2 bases, J lost 0 bases, and 5 bases stayed unmatched. The CDR3 covers 18 residues. The CDR3 DNA sequence: TGTGCCAGCAGTGAAAGGACAGGGGGCGCGGCGAACACCGGGGAGCTGTTTTTT. Amino acids: CASSERTGGAANTGELFF.

The chain carries TRBV3-1 (or the pseudogene TRBV3-2) and TRBJ2-2; 8 bases line up with TRBD2. Germline V gene data show CDR1 as LGHDT and CDR2 as YNNKEL (reference sequence). J was trimmed by 0 bases and V by 1 base; bases with no gene match: 1. CDR3 length: 16 amino acids. CDR3 coding DNA: TGTGCCAGCAGCCAAGGCGGGGGGACGAACACCGGGGAGCTGTTTTTT. Its protein is CASSQGGGTNTGELFF.

The chain couples TRBV19 to TRBJ2-3, with a weak D call TRBD1 (5 bases). Germline assignment: CDR1 LNHDA and CDR2 SQIVND (reference sequence). CDR3 length equals 16 residues. Trimming removed 6 bases from V and 4 bases from J, with 20 bases in between. CDR3 loop: CASRDLRSRVADTQYF. As DNA, the CDR3 is TGTGCCAGTAGGGATCTAAGATCCAGGGTCGCAGATACGCAGTATTTT.